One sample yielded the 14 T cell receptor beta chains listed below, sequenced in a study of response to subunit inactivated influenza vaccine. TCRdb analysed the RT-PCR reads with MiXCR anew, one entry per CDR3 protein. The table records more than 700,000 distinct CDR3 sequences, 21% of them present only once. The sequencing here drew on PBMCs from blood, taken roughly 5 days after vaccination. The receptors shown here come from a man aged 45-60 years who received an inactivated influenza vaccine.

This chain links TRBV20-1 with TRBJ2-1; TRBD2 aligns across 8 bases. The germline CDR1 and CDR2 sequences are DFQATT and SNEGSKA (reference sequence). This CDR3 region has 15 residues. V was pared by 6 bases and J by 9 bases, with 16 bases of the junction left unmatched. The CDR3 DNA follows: TGCAGTGCGCCCAAGGGCGGTAGCGGGAACATTGAGCAGTTCTTC. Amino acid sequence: CSAPKGGSGNIEQFF.

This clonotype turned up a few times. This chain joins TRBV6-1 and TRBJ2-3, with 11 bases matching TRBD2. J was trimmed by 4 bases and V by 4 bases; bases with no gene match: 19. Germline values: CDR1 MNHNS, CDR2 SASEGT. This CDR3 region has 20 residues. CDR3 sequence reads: CASSVHFGTSGVVISDTQYF. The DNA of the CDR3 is TGTGCCAGCAGTGTTCACTTCGGGACTAGCGGCGTTGTAATATCAGATACGCAGTATTTT.

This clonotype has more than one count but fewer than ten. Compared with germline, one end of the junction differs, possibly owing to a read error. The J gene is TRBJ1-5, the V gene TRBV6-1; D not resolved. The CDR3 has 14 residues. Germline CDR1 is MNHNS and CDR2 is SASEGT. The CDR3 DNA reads TGTGCCAGCAGGGAAGACATTAGCAATCAGCCCCAGCATTTT. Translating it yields CASREDISNQPQHF.

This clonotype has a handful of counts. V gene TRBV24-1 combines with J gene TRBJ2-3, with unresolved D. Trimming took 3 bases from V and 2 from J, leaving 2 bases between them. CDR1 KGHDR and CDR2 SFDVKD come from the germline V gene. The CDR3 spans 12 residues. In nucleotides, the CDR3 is TGTGCCACCAGTGATACCACAGATACGCAGTATTTT. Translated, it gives CATSDTTDTQYF.

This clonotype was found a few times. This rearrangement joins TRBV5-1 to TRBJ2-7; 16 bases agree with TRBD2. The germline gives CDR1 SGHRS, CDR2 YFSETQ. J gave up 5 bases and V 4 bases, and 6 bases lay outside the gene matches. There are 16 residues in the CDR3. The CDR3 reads CASSKGLAGGKNEQYF. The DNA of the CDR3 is TGCGCCAGCAGCAAGGGACTAGCGGGGGGGAAGAACGAGCAGTACTTC.

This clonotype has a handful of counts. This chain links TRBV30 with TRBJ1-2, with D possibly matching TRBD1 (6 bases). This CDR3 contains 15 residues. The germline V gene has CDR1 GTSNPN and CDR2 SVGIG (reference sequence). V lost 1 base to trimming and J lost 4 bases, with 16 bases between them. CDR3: CAWSAGQSSVYGYTF. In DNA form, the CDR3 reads TGTGCCTGGAGTGCCGGACAGTCTTCCGTCTATGGCTACACCTTC.

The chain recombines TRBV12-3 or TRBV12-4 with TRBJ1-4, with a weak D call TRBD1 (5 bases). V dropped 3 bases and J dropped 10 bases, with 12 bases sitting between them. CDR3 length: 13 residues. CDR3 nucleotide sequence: TGTGCCAGCAGTTTTAATCAGGGCCTAAAACTGTTTTTT. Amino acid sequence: CASSFNQGLKLFF.

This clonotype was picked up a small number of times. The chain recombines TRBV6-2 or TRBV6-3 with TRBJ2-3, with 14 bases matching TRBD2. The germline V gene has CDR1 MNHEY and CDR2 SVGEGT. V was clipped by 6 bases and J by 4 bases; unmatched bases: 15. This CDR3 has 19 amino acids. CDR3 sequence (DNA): TGTGCCAGCAGCTACGACTGGGGGACTAGCGGGAGAGGAGCAGATACGCAGTATTTT. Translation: CASSYDWGTSGRGADTQYF.

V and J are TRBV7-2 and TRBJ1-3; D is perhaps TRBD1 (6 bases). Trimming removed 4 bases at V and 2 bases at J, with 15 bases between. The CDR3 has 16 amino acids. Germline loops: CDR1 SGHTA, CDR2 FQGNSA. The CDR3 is CASSSTGYRTGNTIYF. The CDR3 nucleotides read TGTGCCAGCAGCTCTACAGGGTATAGAACTGGAAACACCATATATTTT.

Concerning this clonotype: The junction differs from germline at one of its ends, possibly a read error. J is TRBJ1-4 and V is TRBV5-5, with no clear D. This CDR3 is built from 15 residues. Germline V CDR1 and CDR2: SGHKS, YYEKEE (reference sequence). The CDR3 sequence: CASSLSPPTNEKLFF. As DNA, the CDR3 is TGTGCCAGCAGCTTGTCGCCCCCAACCAATGAAAAACTGTTTTTT.

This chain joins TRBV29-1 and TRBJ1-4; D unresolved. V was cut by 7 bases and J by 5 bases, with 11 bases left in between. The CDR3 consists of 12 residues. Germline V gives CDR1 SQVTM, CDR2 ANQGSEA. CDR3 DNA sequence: TGCAGCGCCGCTGTCCGAAATGAAAAACTGTTTTTT. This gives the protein CSAAVRNEKLFF.

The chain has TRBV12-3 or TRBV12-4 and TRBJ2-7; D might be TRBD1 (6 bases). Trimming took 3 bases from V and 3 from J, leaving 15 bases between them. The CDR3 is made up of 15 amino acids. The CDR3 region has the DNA TGTGCCAGCAGTTTCCGACAGGCCTCCTTCTACGAGCAGTACTTC. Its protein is CASSFRQASFYEQYF.

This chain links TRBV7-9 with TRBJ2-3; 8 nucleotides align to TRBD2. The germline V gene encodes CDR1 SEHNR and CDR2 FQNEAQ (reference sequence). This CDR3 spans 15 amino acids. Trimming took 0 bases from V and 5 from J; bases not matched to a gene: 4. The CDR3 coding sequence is TGTGCCAGCAGCTTAGCTAGCGGGATGGGAGATACGCAGTATTTT. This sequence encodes CASSLASGMGDTQYF.

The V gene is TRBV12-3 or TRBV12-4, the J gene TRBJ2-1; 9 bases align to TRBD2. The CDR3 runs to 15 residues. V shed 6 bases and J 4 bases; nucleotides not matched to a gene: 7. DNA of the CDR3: TGTGCCAGCAGCCCTAGGACTAGCGCTTACAATGAGCAGTTCTTC. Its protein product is CASSPRTSAYNEQFF.